What follows describes a single T cell receptor beta chain. While infection was still active, Seattle patients were enrolled and then followed longitudinally. The data derive from a study of blood T cell repertoires in COVID-19. At the level of the study: Spain, Italy and the United States supplied samples that represented acute and convalescent COVID-19. In each case, the material was cDNA or gDNA derived from T cells, B-cell-depleted T cells, or PBMCs.

In the original workflow: The authors estimated nucleated cell counts from reference gene primer amplification. Only in-frame clones appear in the TCRdb table, and some are missing; sequencing was by immunoSEQ multiplex PCR. That table supplies the V and J calls and clone size; D and trimming were determined from the DNA. The table records about 200,000 clones, roughly nine tenths of them present only once. Germline V gene sequence: CDR1 MNHEY, CDR2 SVGAGI. Trimming removed 0 bases from V and 0 bases from J; junction bases left unmatched: 5. The CDR3 contains 16 residues. The gene calls are TRBV6-5 and TRBJ2-7; 7 bases fit TRBD2. Sequenced sample: peripheral blood. The clonotype was recovered from a man aged 55-75 years with COVID-19, enrolled during active disease. The CDR3 sequence is CASSYSGGSSSYEQYF. The CDR3 region has the DNA TGTGCCAGCAGTTACTCCGGCGGGAGTAGCTCCTACGAGCAGTACTTC.